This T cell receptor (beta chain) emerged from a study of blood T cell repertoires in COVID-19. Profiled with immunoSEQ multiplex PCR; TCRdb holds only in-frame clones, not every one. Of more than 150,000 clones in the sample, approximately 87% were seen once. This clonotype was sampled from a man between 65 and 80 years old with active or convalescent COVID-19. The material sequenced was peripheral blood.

Written as DNA, the CDR3 is TGTGCCAGCTCACCGGCAGGGGGTAGCCATGGCTACACCTTC. This encodes CASSPAGGSHGYTF. The rearrangement links TRBV18 to TRBJ1-2, with 7 bases identical to TRBD1. V trimming: 3 bases; J trimming: 6 bases; junction bases outside the gene matches: 7. CDR1 and CDR2 from the germline V gene are KGHSH and LQKENI. This CDR3 has 14 amino acids. The variable domain in full, with the rest retrieved from reference TRBV18 and TRBJ1-2, is NAGVMQNPRHLVRRRGQEARLRCSPMKGHSHVYWYRQLPEEGLKFMVYLQKENIIDESGMPKERFSAEFPKEGPSILRIQQVVRGDSAAYFCASSPAGGSHGYTFGSGTRLTVV.